This T cell receptor beta chain was identified during a study of cytomegalovirus exposure and HLA in healthy donors. Whole-study findings and limits: Listed as cytomegalovirus-associated were 150 or so TCR beta chains.

The CDR3 spans 13 residues. Trimming took off 0 bases at V and 10 bases at J, with 10 bases between the two ends. Germline assignment: CDR1 WSHSY and CDR2 SAAADI. On this clone: Its specificity is unknown.

PCR was performed using 60 Vbeta and 13 Jbeta primers. How the authors handled the data: Unique TCR beta chains numbered around 80 million in a later analysis, with roughly 11 million shared. Profiling relied on immunoSEQ multiplex PCR, and the TCRdb table lists in-frame clones only, not all of them. V and J calls and clone size are as listed in that table; D and trimming were resolved from the DNA. Here the sample table reports around 120,000 clones. Sequenced input: PBMCs. This chain uses TRBV10-2 with TRBJ2-1, with D uncertain. This clonotype was sampled from a young man in good health and CMV-seronegative. The CDR3 DNA follows: TGCGCCAGCAGTGAGTCGAGAGGCAGCGAGCAGTTCTTC. It is translated as CASSESRGSEQFF.